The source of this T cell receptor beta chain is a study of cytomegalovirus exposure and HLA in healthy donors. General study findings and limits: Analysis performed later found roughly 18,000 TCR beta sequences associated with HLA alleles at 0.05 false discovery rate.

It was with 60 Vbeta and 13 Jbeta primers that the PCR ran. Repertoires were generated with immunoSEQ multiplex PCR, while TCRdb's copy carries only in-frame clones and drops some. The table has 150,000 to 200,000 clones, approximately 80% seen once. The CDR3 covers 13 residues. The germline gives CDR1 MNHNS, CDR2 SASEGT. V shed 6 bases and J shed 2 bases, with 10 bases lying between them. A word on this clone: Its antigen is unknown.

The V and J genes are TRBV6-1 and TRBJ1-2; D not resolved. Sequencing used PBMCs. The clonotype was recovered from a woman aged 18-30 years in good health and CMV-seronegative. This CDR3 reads CASSRTGNYGYTF. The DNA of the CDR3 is TGTGCCAGCAGCCGGACGGGAAACTATGGCTACACCTTC.